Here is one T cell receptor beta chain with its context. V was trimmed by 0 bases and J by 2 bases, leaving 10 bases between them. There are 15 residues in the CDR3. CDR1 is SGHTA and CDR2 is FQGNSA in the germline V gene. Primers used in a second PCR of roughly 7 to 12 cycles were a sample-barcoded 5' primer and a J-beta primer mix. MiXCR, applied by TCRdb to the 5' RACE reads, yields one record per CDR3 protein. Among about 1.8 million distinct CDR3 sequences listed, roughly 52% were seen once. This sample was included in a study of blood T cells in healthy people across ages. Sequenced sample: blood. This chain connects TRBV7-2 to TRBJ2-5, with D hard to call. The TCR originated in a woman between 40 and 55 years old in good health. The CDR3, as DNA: TGTGCCAGCAGCTTAGCGGCAGGAACTCAAGAGACCCAGTACTTC. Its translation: CASSLAAGTQETQYF. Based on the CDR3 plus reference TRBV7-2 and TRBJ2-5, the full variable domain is GAGVSQSPSNKVTEKGKDVELRCDPISGHTALYWYRQSLGQGLEFLIYFQGNSAPDKSGLPSDRFSAERTGGSVSTLTIQRTQQEDSAVYLCASSLAAGTQETQYFGPGTRLLVL.